This T cell receptor (beta chain) was obtained from a study of T cells after yellow fever vaccination. Background on the study: Some fractions had low cell numbers, and these were prepared with SMART-Seq v4 Ultra Low Input.

The CDR3 consists of 16 residues. Germline V gene lookup returns CDR1 SGHAT and CDR2 FQNNGV. V shed 1 base and J shed 4 bases, with 11 bases lying between them. TCRdb itself ran the 5' RACE reads through MiXCR, one entry per CDR3 protein. Found here are 350,000 to 450,000 distinct CDR3 sequences, around 20% of them singletons; the top ten hold 18%. This receptor was identified in a man between 18 and 29 years old who received the YFV17D yellow fever vaccine. The sample was PBMCs, taken before the yellow fever booster vaccination. The chain recombines TRBV11-2 with TRBJ2-6; D unresolved. The CDR3 nucleotides are TGTGCCAGCAGCTTAGTATGGTTGGCGGGGGCCAACGTCCTGACTTTC. Translated, it gives CASSLVWLAGANVLTF.